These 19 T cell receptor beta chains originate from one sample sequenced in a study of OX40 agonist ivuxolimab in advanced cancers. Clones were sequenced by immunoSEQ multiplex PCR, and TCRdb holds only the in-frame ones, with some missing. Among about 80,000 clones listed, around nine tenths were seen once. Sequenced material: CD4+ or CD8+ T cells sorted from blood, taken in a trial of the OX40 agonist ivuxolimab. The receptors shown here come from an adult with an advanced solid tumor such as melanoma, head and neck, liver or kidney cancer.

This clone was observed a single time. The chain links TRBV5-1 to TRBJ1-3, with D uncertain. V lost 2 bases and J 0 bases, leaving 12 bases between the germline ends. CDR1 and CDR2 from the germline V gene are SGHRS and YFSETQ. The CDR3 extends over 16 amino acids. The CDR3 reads CASSFPTGGSGNTIYF. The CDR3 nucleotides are TGCGCCAGCAGCTTCCCGACGGGAGGCTCTGGAAACACCATATATTTT.

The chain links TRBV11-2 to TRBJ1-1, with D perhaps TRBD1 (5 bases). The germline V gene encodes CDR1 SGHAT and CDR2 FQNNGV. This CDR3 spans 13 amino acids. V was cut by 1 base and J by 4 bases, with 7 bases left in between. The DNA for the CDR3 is TGTGCCAGCAGCTTAGCAGGGCGCACTGAAGCTTTCTTT. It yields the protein CASSLAGRTEAFF.

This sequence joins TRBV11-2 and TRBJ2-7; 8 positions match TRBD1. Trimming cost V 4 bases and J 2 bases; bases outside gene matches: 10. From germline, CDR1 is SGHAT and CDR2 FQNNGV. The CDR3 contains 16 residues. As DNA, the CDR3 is TGTGCCAGCAGCTACGGGCTGAGACAGGGGCCCTACGAGCAGTACTTC. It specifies CASSYGLRQGPYEQYF.

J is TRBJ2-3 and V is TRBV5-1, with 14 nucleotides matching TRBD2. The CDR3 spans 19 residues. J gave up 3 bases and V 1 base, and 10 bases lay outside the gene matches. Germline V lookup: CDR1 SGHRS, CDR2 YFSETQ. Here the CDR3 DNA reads TGCGCCAGCAGCTTGCTCGGGACTAGCGGGAGTGGGGTAACAGATACGCAGTATTTT. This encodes CASSLLGTSGSGVTDTQYF. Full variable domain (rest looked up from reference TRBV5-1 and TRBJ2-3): KAGVTQTPRYLIKTRGQQVTLSCSPISGHRSVSWYQQTPGQGLQFLFEYFSETQRNKGNFPGRFSGRQFSNSRSEMNVSTLELGDSALYLCASSLLGTSGSGVTDTQYFGPGTRLTVL.

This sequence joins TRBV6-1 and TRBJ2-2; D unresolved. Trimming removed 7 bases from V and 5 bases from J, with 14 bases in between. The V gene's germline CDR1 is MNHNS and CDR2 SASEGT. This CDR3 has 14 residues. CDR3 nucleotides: TGTGCCAGCAAAAACGAAGTGGATACCGGGGAGCTGTTTTTT. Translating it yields CASKNEVDTGELFF.

The CDR3 sequence is CASGVGEGTEAFF. The CDR3 DNA sequence: TGTGCCAGCGGCGTCGGGGAGGGCACTGAAGCTTTCTTT. The chain joins TRBV7-8 to TRBJ1-1; no clear D. There are 13 residues in the CDR3. Germline V gives CDR1 SGHVS, CDR2 FQNEAQ. V was trimmed by 8 bases and J by 4 bases, leaving 14 bases between them.

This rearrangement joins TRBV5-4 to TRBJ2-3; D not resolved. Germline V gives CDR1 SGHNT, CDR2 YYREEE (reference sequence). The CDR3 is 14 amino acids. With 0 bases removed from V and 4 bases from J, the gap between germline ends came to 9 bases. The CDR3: CASSLGDSPDTQYF. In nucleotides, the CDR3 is TGTGCCAGCAGCTTGGGGGATTCCCCAGATACGCAGTATTTT. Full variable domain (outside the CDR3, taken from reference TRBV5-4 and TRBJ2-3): ETGVTQSPTHLIKTRGQQVTLRCSSQSGHNTVSWYQQALGQGPQFIFQYYREEENGRGNFPPRFSGLQFPNYSSELNVNALELDDSALYLCASSLGDSPDTQYFGPGTRLTVL.

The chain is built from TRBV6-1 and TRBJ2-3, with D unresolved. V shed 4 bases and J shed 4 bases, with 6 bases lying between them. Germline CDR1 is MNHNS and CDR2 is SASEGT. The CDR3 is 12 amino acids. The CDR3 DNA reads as TGTGCCAGCAGTGGTGTCCCAGATACGCAGTATTTT. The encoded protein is CASSGVPDTQYF.

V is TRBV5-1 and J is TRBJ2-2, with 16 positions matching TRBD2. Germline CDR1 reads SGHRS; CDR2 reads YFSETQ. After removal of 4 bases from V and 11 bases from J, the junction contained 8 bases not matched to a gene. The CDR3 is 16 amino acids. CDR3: CASSLGGLAGGPELFF. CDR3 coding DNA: TGCGCCAGCAGCCTTGGGGGACTAGCGGGAGGGCCCGAGCTGTTTTTT. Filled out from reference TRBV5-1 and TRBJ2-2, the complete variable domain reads KAGVTQTPRYLIKTRGQQVTLSCSPISGHRSVSWYQQTPGQGLQFLFEYFSETQRNKGNFPGRFSGRQFSNSRSEMNVSTLELGDSALYLCASSLGGLAGGPELFFGEGSRLTVL.

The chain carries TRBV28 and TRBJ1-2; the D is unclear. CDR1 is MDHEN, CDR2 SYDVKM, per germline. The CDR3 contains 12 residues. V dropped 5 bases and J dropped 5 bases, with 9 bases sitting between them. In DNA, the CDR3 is TGTGCCAGCAGTCCCCCGCGATATGGCTACACCTTC. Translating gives CASSPPRYGYTF.

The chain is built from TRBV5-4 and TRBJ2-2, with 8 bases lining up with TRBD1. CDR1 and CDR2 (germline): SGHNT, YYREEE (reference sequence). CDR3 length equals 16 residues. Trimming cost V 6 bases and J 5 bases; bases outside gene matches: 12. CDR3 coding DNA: TGTGCCAGCAAAGTTATAGGACAGGGAAAAACCGGGGAGCTGTTTTTT. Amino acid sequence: CASKVIGQGKTGELFF.

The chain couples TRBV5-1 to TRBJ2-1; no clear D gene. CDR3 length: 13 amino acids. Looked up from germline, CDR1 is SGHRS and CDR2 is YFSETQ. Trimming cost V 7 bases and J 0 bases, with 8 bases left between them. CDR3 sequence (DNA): TGCGCCAGCTCGTCGAGCTCCTACAATGAGCAGTTCTTC. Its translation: CASSSSSYNEQFF.

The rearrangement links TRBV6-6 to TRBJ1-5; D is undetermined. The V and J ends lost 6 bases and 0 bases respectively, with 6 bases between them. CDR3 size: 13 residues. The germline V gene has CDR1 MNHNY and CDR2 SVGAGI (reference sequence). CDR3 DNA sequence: TGTGCCAGCAGAAGATATAGCAATCAGCCCCAGCATTTT. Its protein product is CASRRYSNQPQHF.

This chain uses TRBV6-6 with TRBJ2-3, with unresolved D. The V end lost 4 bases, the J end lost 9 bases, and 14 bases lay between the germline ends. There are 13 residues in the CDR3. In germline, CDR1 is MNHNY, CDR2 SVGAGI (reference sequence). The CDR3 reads CASSSNSFGTQYF. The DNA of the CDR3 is TGTGCCAGCAGTTCCAACTCGTTTGGGACGCAGTATTTT.

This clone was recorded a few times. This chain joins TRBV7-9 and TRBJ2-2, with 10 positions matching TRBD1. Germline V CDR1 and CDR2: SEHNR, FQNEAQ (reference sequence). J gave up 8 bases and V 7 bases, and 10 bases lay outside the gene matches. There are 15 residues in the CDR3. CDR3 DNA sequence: TGTGCCAGCACCTCTGACAGGGGGCGTAGAGGGGAGCTGTTTTTT. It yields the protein CASTSDRGRRGELFF.

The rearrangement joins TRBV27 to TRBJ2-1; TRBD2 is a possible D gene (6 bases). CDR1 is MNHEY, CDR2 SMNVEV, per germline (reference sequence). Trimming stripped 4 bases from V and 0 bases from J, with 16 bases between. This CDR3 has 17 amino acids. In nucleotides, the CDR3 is TGTGCCAGCAGTTCCCACCTAGCGTTAAGCTCCTACAATGAGCAGTTCTTC. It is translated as CASSSHLALSSYNEQFF.

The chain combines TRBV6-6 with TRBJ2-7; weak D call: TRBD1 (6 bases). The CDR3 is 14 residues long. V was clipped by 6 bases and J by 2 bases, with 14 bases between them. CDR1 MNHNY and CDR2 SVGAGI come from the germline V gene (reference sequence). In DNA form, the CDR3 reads TGTGCCAGCAGCCGAGACAGGATTACCTACGAGCAGTACTTC. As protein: CASSRDRITYEQYF.

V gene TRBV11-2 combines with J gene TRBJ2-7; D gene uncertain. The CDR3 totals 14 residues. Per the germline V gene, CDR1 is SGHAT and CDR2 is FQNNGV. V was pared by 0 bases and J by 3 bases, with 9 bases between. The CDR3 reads CASSLERQSYEQYF. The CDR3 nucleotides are TGTGCCAGCAGCTTAGAGAGGCAAAGCTACGAGCAGTACTTC.

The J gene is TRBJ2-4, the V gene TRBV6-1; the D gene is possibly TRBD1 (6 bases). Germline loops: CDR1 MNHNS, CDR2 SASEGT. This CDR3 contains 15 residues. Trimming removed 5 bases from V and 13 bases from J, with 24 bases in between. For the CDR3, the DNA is TGTGCCAGCAGTACCCAACCGCCGGGACAAGGGGGACAGTACTTC. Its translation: CASSTQPPGQGGQYF.